This T cell receptor beta chain was sequenced for a study of cytomegalovirus exposure and HLA in healthy donors. Study-level information: A subsequent analysis stated that the 95 to 150 validation repertoires were run on the same platform as the roughly 670 first-cohort repertoires.

While the first cohort had around 700 subjects, the donors belonged to the separate validation cohort of about 110 subjects. Study-wide points: CMV antigen specificity of three CMV-associated chains was confirmed in vitro. For cytomegalovirus status, the classifier reportedly gave diagnoses with high specificity and sensitivity.

Some clones are missing from TCRdb's copy, which holds only in-frame ones; the method was immunoSEQ multiplex PCR. The sample consists of 150,000 or so clones, 86% of them appearing once. The CDR3 is 15 amino acids. In germline, CDR1 is SGHDN, CDR2 FVKESK. V was shortened by 0 bases and J by 2 bases, with 11 bases between the two germline ends. This clone was observed a single time. The antigen remains unidentified. The receptor comes from a human donor in good health. The chain is built from TRBV14 and TRBJ2-7; TRBD1 is a possible D gene (6 bases). Sequenced sample: PBMCs. The CDR3 DNA sequence: TGTGCCAGCAGCCAAGACTGGGACACTACCTACGAGCAGTACTTC. Encoded protein: CASSQDWDTTYEQYF.